These T cell receptor beta chains were read from a single sample in a study of OX40 agonist ivuxolimab in advanced cancers. Produced via immunoSEQ multiplex PCR; TCRdb's table is partial and in-frame only. The sample has 69,000 or so clones; around 83% are singletons. The source material was CD4+ or CD8+ T cells sorted from blood, sampled in a trial of the OX40 agonist ivuxolimab. These receptors all come from an adult with an advanced solid tumor such as melanoma, head and neck, liver or kidney cancer. Both conserved end residues are part of each CDR3. A D gene is named only where the DNA matches it firmly.

J: TRBJ1-1; V: TRBV28; D: TRBD1; CDR3: CASSYRGRDTEAFF
J: TRBJ2-5; V: TRBV7-9; D: .; CDR3: CASSLGATKETQYF
J: TRBJ2-1; V: TRBV10-2; D: .; CDR3: CASTKGLSYNEQFF
J: TRBJ1-2; V: TRBV12-5; D: .; CDR3: CASANDRWGGYTF
J: TRBJ2-1; V: TRBV7-9; D: .; CDR3: CASSLSPAAGEQFF
J: TRBJ2-3; V: TRBV7-9; D: .; CDR3: CASSFGEGADTQYF
J: TRBJ1-4; V: TRBV15; D: .; CDR3: CATSRVQGYEKLFF
J: TRBJ1-2; V: TRBV30; D: .; CDR3: CAWSQQGRSYTF
J: TRBJ1-5; V: TRBV5-5; D: TRBD1; CDR3: CASSATGGGNQPQHF
J: TRBJ1-6; V: TRBV2; D: .; CDR3: CASSLRDNYNSPLHF
J: TRBJ2-7; V: TRBV5-1; D: .; CDR3: CASSLAAGSSYEQYF
J: TRBJ2-5; V: TRBV30; D: .; CDR3: CAWSRGGGQETQYF
J: TRBJ1-1; V: TRBV7-6; D: TRBD1; CDR3: CASSYGQGSTEAFF
J: TRBJ2-7; V: TRBV18; D: .; CDR3: CASSIRPNARYYEQYF
J: TRBJ1-1; V: TRBV30; D: .; CDR3: CAWSGQGMSEAFF
J: TRBJ1-5; V: TRBV2; D: .; CDR3: CASRGDLSYQPQHF
J: TRBJ1-1; V: TRBV21-1; D: .; CDR3: CASSKRMGDLRTEAFF
J: TRBJ2-1; V: TRBV2; D: TRBD2; CDR3: CASVTGGPVNEQFF
J: TRBJ2-3; V: TRBV7-3; D: .; CDR3: CASSSSSTDTQYF
J: TRBJ2-7; V: TRBV29-1; D: TRBD2; CDR3: CSVAGGRASEQYF
J: TRBJ2-5; V: TRBV11-2; D: TRBD2; CDR3: CASSSGLGGETQYF
J: TRBJ2-2; V: TRBV7-2; D: .; CDR3: CASSPVARQAGELFF